The clone carrying this T cell receptor (beta chain) was detected only a few times. Its antigen is not known. Germline V gene sequence: CDR1 DFQATT, CDR2 SNEGSKA (reference sequence). Trimming left V 1 base short and J 13 bases short, with 17 bases between. The length of the CDR3 is 14 residues. This entry comes from a study of CD8+CD57+ T cells in acquired aplastic anemia. About the study: Quantities of DNA derived from sorted CD4+ and CD8+ cells averaged roughly 3 ug.

The study's findings and limits: The study identified twenty-nine CD8+ CDR3 sequences shared by patients and controls.

Both TCR beta VDJ combination and CDR3 sequence profiling were carried out. Genomic DNA was the template for this profiling. MiXCR, applied by TCRdb to the reads, yields one record per CDR3 protein. This sample yields about 200,000 distinct CDR3 sequences, of which approximately 35% are seen a single time; around 1.1% belongs to the top ten. Sequencing used sorted CD4+, CD8+, or CD8+CD57+ T cells (not recorded which) from PBMCs. The clonotype comes from a human donor in good health, serving as a control. The chain carries TRBV20-1 and TRBJ1-6; D may be TRBD1 (6 bases). CDR3 DNA: TGCAGTGCTAGAGTTGGGGGCCCGAGTCAGCCCCTCCACTTT. Its protein product is CSARVGGPSQPLHF.